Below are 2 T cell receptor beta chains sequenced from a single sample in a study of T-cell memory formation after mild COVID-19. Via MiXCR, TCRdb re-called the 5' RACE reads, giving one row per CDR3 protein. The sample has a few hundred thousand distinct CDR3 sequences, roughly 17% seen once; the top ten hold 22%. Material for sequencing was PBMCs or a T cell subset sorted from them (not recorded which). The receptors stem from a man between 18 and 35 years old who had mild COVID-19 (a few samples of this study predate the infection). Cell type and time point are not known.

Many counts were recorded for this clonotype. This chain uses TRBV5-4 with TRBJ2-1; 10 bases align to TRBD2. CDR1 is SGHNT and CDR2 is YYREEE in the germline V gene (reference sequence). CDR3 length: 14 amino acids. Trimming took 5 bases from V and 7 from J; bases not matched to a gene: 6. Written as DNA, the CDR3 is TGTGCCAGCAGAGCGGGGGGGCGGGGGAATGAGCAGTTCTTC. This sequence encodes CASRAGGRGNEQFF.

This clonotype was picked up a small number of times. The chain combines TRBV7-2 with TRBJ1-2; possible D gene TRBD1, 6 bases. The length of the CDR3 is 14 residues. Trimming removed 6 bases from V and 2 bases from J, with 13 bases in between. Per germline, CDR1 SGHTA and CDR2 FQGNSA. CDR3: CASSSGTRNYGYTF. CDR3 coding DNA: TGTGCCAGCAGTTCGGGGACACGAAACTATGGCTACACCTTC.